A single sample gave rise to the 26 T cell receptor beta chains below, sequenced in a study of cytomegalovirus exposure and HLA in healthy donors. This PCR relied on a set of 60 Vbeta primers and 13 Jbeta primers. Profiling relied on immunoSEQ multiplex PCR, and the TCRdb table lists in-frame clones only, not all of them. The sample has about 170,000 clones, roughly 80% seen once; the top ten hold about 12%. The sample consisted of PBMCs. Receptor source: a woman between 45 and 65 years old in good health and CMV-seropositive.

This clone was counted a few times. V is TRBV9 and J is TRBJ2-2; no clear D. The CDR3 spans 12 residues. V lost 4 bases and J 3 bases, leaving 4 bases between the germline ends. Germline V gene data show CDR1 as SGDLS and CDR2 as YYNGEE. The CDR3 sequence: CASSLHTGELFF. The CDR3 DNA reads TGTGCCAGCAGCCTCCACACCGGGGAGCTGTTTTTT.

The chain has TRBV19 and TRBJ1-1; D is perhaps TRBD1 (6 bases). Trimming cost V 0 bases and J 0 bases, with 14 bases left between them. The CDR3 totals 17 residues. Germline values: CDR1 LNHDA, CDR2 SQIVND (reference sequence). The CDR3 bases are TGTGCCAGTAGTATAGATTCTGACAGGCCCATGAACACTGAAGCTTTCTTT. This codes for CASSIDSDRPMNTEAFF.

The V and J genes are TRBV2 and TRBJ2-5, with D possibly being TRBD1 (6 bases). V was pared by 6 bases and J by 4 bases, with 12 bases between. Germline V lookup: CDR1 SNHLY, CDR2 FYNNEI. The CDR3 totals 13 residues. The CDR3: CASSLGGRETQYF. CDR3 in DNA: TGTGCCAGCAGCCTAGGGGGACGAGAGACCCAGTACTTC.

The chain has TRBV29-1 and TRBJ2-3, with D unresolved. CDR3 length: 15 residues. Germline V gene sequence: CDR1 SQVTM, CDR2 ANQGSEA. V shed 4 bases and J shed 0 bases, with 14 bases lying between them. The CDR3, as DNA: TGCAGCGTTGTCCACCCCCTATCTAGCACAGATACGCAGTATTTT. The encoded protein is CSVVHPLSSTDTQYF.

The V gene is TRBV29-1, the J gene TRBJ2-2; 15 nucleotides agree with TRBD2. With 5 bases clipped from V and 0 bases from J, the junction kept 4 bases outside the gene matches. Germline V gives CDR1 SQVTM, CDR2 ANQGSEA. The CDR3 consists of 17 residues. CDR3 coding DNA: TGCAGCGTTACGGGACTAGCGGGGGGATCGAACACCGGGGAGCTGTTTTTT. Translation gives CSVTGLAGGSNTGELFF.

A few counts support this clone. The chain recombines TRBV4-2 with TRBJ1-6; no clear D. V lost 0 bases to trimming and J lost 9 bases, with 9 bases between them. This CDR3 comprises 14 residues. Germline CDR1 is LGHNA and CDR2 is YNFKEQ. CDR3 in amino acids: CASSQEQNGSPLHF. The CDR3, as DNA: TGTGCCAGCAGCCAAGAACAGAACGGTTCACCCCTCCACTTT.

As to this clone: One end of the junction is discordant with germline, which a read error may explain. V and J are TRBV7-9 and TRBJ1-1; D ambiguous. Germline CDR1 reads SEHNR; CDR2 reads FQNEAQ (reference sequence). This CDR3 comprises 12 residues. Here the CDR3 reads CSSSGRNTEAFF. In DNA form, the CDR3 reads TGTTCCAGCAGCGGCAGGAACACTGAAGCTTTCTTT.

This clone was counted a single time. This sequence joins TRBV19 and TRBJ2-1; 12 bases fit TRBD1. The CDR3 is made up of 13 amino acids. Losses at the gene ends were 3 bases for V and 12 bases for J; bases not matched to a gene: 3. Germline lookup yields CDR1 LNHDA and CDR2 SQIVND (reference sequence). The CDR3: CASSIGTGGWQFF. CDR3 DNA: TGTGCCAGTAGTATCGGGACAGGGGGCTGGCAGTTCTTC.

The chain is built from TRBV6-1 and TRBJ1-1; a possible D gene is TRBD1 (6 bases). CDR3 size: 14 residues. The germline CDR1 and CDR2 sequences are MNHNS and SASEGT. V lost 6 bases and J lost 2, with 13 bases in between. This CDR3 reads CASRRRGSNTEAFF. Written as DNA, the CDR3 is TGTGCCAGCAGACGTAGGGGGAGTAACACTGAAGCTTTCTTT.

The chain links TRBV2 to TRBJ2-1; TRBD1 agrees at 9 bases. The CDR3 is 14 amino acids. With 10 bases clipped from V and 6 bases from J, the junction kept 10 bases outside the gene matches. Germline values: CDR1 SNHLY, CDR2 FYNNEI. The CDR3: CATWTGTGFNEQFF. CDR3 nucleotide sequence: TGTGCCACCTGGACCGGGACAGGGTTCAATGAGCAGTTCTTC.

The V gene is TRBV4-1, the J gene TRBJ1-2, with unresolved D. This CDR3 region has 18 residues. Looked up from germline, CDR1 is MGHRA and CDR2 is YSYEKL. V was pared by 1 base and J by 4 bases, with 22 bases between. The CDR3 bases are TGCGCCAGCAGCCAAGTTGGCCATCATAGCCTCCCGTTCTATGGCTACACCTTC. It is translated as CASSQVGHHSLPFYGYTF.

This chain links TRBV30 with TRBJ2-1; 11 bases are a match to TRBD2. The CDR3 has 16 amino acids. Trimming took 4 bases from V and 0 from J; bases not matched to a gene: 5. Per the germline V gene, CDR1 is GTSNPN and CDR2 is SVGIG (reference sequence). Here the CDR3 DNA reads TGTGCCTGGACTAGCGGGGGGCTGAGCTCCTACAATGAGCAGTTCTTC. Protein sequence: CAWTSGGLSSYNEQFF.

This chain joins TRBV4-1 and TRBJ1-6, with 8 bases lining up with TRBD1. V lost 1 base and J lost 7; bases outside the gene matches: 6. Per germline, CDR1 MGHRA and CDR2 YSYEKL. The CDR3 contains 16 residues. The CDR3 nucleotides read TGCGCCAGCAGCCAAGCGCCAGGGGGCGGGAATTCACCCCTCCACTTT. Its protein product is CASSQAPGGGNSPLHF.

This clone occurred once. The chain has TRBV4-1 and TRBJ1-6; the D is unclear. With 1 base removed from V and 0 bases from J, the gap between germline ends came to 10 bases. CDR3 length equals 17 residues. Germline V gives CDR1 MGHRA, CDR2 YSYEKL. The chain's CDR3 is CASSQGVVGSYNSPLHF. CDR3 coding DNA: TGCGCCAGCAGCCAAGGCGTAGTTGGCTCCTATAATTCACCCCTCCACTTT.

J is TRBJ1-6 and V is TRBV27; tentatively, D is TRBD1 (5 bases). Germline loops: CDR1 MNHEY, CDR2 SMNVEV (reference sequence). The CDR3 consists of 12 residues. The V gene lost 6 bases and the J gene lost 9 bases, with 9 bases spanning the gap. The CDR3 DNA sequence: TGTGCCAGCAGGGGGGGACCTTCACCCCTCCACTTT. Residues: CASRGGPSPLHF.

The rearrangement joins TRBV6-1 to TRBJ2-1; 10 nucleotides agree with TRBD2. The CDR3 extends over 15 amino acids. J gave up 3 bases and V 4 bases, and 3 bases lay outside the gene matches. Germline values: CDR1 MNHNS, CDR2 SASEGT. The CDR3 DNA is TGTGCCAGCAGTGTGGAGCGGGGGGGCTACAATGAGCAGTTCTTC. This codes for CASSVERGGYNEQFF.

The chain employs TRBV27 and TRBJ2-7; 9 bases map to TRBD1. Germline CDR1 reads MNHEY; CDR2 reads SMNVEV (reference sequence). The length of the CDR3 is 14 residues. V was pared by 5 bases and J by 3 bases, with 5 bases of the junction left unmatched. CDR3 nucleotides: TGTGCCAGCAGTGCGGGACAGGGTATCTACGAGCAGTACTTC. Protein: CASSAGQGIYEQYF.

The rearrangement joins TRBV7-6 to TRBJ1-1; D uncertain. The V end was cut by 3 bases, the J end by 0 bases, with 8 bases between. The CDR3 length is 14 residues. Germline V gene data show CDR1 as SGHVS and CDR2 as FNYEAQ. CDR3 residues: CASSLREMNTEAFF. The CDR3 DNA reads TGTGCCAGCAGCTTGCGAGAGATGAACACTGAAGCTTTCTTT.

V usage is TRBV4-1 and J usage is TRBJ2-3, with TRBD1 matching over 7 bases. Germline loops: CDR1 MGHRA, CDR2 YSYEKL. The CDR3 consists of 15 residues. Unmatched junction bases numbered 3, after V lost 1 base and J lost 2 bases. This chain's CDR3 is CASSQVDRDTDTQYF. In DNA form, the CDR3 reads TGCGCCAGCAGCCAAGTAGACAGGGACACAGATACGCAGTATTTT.

The rearrangement links TRBV9 to TRBJ2-1; the match to TRBD2 covers 10 bases. V lost 0 bases to trimming and J lost 4 bases; unmatched junction nucleotides: 4. This CDR3 spans 16 amino acids. CDR1 SGDLS and CDR2 YYNGEE come from the germline V gene. CDR3 region: CASSVATSGVYNEQFF. The CDR3 nucleotides are TGTGCCAGCAGCGTAGCTACTAGCGGGGTGTACAATGAGCAGTTCTTC.

The genes are TRBV5-5 and TRBJ1-6, with 8 bases matching TRBD1. After removal of 4 bases from V and 10 bases from J, the junction contained 7 bases not matched to a gene. Germline values: CDR1 SGHKS, CDR2 YYEKEE (reference sequence). The CDR3 is made up of 14 amino acids. Here the CDR3 DNA reads TGTGCCAGCAGCCTGGACAGGGTAAGGTCACCCCTCCACTTT. This encodes CASSLDRVRSPLHF.

This clone has a single count. The chain uses TRBV9 and TRBJ2-3; 9 positions agree with TRBD2. This CDR3 contains 13 residues. Looked up from germline, CDR1 is SGDLS and CDR2 is YYNGEE. J gave up 5 bases and V 4 bases, and 2 bases lay outside the gene matches. Written as DNA, the CDR3 is TGTGCCAGCAGCTTGACTAGCGGAGATACGCAGTATTTT. As protein: CASSLTSGDTQYF.

The chain recombines TRBV15 with TRBJ1-6; no definite D call. CDR1 is LNHNV, CDR2 YYDKDF, per germline (reference sequence). V was pared by 1 base and J by 14 bases, with 15 bases between. The CDR3 has 14 amino acids. This CDR3 reads CATSRGEGGGTLHF. The CDR3 coding sequence is TGTGCCACCAGCAGAGGTGAAGGCGGAGGGACCCTCCACTTT.

The chain links TRBV18 to TRBJ1-2, with D possibly matching TRBD1 (5 bases). Germline CDR1 KGHSH, CDR2 LQKENI. The length of the CDR3 is 15 residues. Trimming took off 2 bases at V and 5 bases at J, with 15 bases between the two ends. The CDR3 coding sequence is TGTGCCAGCTCACCAAATAGCAGGGCAGGATATGGCTACACCTTC. Its protein product is CASSPNSRAGYGYTF.

In this sample, this clone turned up once. This rearrangement joins TRBV30 to TRBJ1-3; D is unclear. The V gene lost 1 base and the J gene lost 5 bases, with 6 bases spanning the gap. The CDR3 is made up of 12 amino acids. Germline lookup yields CDR1 GTSNPN and CDR2 SVGIG (reference sequence). CDR3 in amino acids: CAWSEARNTIYF. The CDR3 region has the DNA TGTGCCTGGAGTGAAGCGAGAAACACCATATATTTT.

The chain combines TRBV7-9 with TRBJ1-1; no clear D gene. Trimming took off 5 bases at V and 8 bases at J, with 15 bases between the two ends. The CDR3 contains 13 residues. Looked up from germline, CDR1 is SEHNR and CDR2 is FQNEAQ (reference sequence). The CDR3 nucleotides are TGTGCCAGCAGCCTGGGAGGTGGCGTCGAAGCTTTCTTT. Encoded protein: CASSLGGGVEAFF.